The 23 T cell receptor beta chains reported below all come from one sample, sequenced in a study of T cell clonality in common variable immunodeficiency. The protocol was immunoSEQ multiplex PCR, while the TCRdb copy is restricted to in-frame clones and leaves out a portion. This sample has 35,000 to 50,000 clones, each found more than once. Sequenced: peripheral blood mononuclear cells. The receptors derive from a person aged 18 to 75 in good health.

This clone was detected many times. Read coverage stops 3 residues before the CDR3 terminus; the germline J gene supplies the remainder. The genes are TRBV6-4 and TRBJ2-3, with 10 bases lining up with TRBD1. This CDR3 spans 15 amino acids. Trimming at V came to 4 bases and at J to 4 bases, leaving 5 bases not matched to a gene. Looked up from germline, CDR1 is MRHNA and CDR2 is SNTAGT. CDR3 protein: CASSGTTGGADTQYF. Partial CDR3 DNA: TGTGCCAGCAGTGGGACGACAGGGGGCGCAGATACG.

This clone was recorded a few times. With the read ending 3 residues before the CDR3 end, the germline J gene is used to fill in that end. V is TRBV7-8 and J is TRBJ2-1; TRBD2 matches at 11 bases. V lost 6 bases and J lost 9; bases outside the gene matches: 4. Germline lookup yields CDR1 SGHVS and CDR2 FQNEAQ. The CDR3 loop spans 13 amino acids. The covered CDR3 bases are TGTGCCAGCAGAGGGACTAGCGGTGGTGAG. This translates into CASRGTSGGE. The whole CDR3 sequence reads CASRGTSGGEQFF.

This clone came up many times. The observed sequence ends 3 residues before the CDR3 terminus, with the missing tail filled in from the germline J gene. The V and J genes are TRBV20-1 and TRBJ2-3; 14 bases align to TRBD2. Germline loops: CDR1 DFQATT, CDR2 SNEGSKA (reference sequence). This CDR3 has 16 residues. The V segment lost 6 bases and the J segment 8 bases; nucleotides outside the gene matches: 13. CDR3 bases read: TGCAGTGCCACCGGACTAGCGGGAGGAGAGGGCATTACG. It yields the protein CSATGLAGGEGIT. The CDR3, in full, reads CSATGLAGGEGITQYF.

The sequenced CDR3 bases are TGCGCCAGCAGCAGCGGGACTAGCGTTTACAATGAG. This gives the protein CASSSGTSVYNE. In full, the CDR3 is CASSSGTSVYNEQFF. The rearrangement joins TRBV5-1 to TRBJ2-1; 10 bases are shared with TRBD2. Sequencing ends 3 residues short of the CDR3 end; the germline J gene provides the rest. Trimming removed 4 bases from V and 4 bases from J; junction bases left unmatched: 5. The CDR3 extends over 15 amino acids. Germline CDR1 SGHRS, CDR2 YFSETQ.

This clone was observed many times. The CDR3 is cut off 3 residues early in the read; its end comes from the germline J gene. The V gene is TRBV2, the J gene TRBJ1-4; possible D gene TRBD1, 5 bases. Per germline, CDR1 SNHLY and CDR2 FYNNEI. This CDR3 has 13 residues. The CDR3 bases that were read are TGTGCCAGCAGTGAAGCGCTCGGGGGGAAA. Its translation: CASSEALGGK. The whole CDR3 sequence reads CASSEALGGKLFF.

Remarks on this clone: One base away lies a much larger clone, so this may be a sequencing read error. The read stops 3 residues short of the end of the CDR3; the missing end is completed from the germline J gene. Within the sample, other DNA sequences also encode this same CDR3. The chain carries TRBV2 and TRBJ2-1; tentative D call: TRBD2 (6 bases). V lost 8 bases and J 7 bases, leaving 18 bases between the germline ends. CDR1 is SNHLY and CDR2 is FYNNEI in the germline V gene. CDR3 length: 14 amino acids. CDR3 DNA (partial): TGTGCCAGCGCCCCGGGGGTGGGTTGGAATGAG. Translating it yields CASAPGVGWNE. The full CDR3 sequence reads CASAPGVGWNEQFF.

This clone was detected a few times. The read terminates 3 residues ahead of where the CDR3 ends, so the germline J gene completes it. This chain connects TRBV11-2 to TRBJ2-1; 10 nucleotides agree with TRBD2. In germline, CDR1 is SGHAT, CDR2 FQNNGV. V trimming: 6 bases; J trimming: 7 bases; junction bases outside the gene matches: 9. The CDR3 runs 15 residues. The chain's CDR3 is CASSTGTSVPNEQFF. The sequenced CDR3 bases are TGTGCCAGCAGTACCGGGACTAGCGTTCCAAATGAG.

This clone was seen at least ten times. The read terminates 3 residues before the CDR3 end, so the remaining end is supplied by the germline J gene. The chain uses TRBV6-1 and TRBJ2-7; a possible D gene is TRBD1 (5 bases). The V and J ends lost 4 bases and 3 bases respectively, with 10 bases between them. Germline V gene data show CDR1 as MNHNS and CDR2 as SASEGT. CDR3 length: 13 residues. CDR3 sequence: CASSGQTVYEQYF. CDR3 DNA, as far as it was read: TGTGCCAGCAGTGGACAGACCGTCTACGAG.

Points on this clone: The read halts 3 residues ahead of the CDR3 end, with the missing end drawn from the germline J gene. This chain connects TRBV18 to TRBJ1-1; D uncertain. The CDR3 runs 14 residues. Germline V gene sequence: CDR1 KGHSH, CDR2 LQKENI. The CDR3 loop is CASSPTSGRNEAFF. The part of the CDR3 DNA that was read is TGTGCCAGCTCACCAACTAGCGGGAGGAACGAG.

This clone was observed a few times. This CDR3 is CASSIALVAGGGNEQFF. Partial CDR3 DNA: TGTGCCAGTAGTATAGCCCTAGTGGCGGGAGGAGGGAATGAG. The chain uses TRBV19 and TRBJ2-1, with 8 bases aligning to TRBD2. The read is 3 residues too short to cover the CDR3 end, so that end is filled in from the germline J gene. V shed 1 base and J 7 bases; nucleotides not matched to a gene: 12. The germline V gene encodes CDR1 LNHDA and CDR2 SQIVND (reference sequence). CDR3 size: 17 residues.

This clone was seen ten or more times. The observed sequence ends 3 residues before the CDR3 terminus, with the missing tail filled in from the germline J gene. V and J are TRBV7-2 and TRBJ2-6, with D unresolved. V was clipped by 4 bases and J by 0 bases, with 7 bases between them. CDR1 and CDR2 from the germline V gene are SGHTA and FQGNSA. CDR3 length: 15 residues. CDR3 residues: CASSSGSSGANVLTF. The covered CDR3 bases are TGTGCCAGCAGCTCTGGCAGCTCTGGGGCCAACGTC.

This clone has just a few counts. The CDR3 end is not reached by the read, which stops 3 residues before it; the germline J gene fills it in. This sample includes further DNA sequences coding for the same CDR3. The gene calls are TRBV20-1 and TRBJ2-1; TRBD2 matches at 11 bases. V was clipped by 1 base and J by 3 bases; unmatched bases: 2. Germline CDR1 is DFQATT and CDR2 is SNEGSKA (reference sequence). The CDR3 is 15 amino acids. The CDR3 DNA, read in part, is TGCAGTGCTAGAGCAGGGACTAGCGGCTACAATGAG. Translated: CSARAGTSGYNE. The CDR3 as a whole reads CSARAGTSGYNEQFF.

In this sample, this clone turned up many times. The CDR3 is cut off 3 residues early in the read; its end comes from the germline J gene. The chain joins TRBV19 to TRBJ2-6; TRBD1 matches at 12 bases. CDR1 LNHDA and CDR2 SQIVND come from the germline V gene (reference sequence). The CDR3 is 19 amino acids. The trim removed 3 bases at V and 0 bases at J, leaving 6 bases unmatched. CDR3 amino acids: CASSMPLGQGASGANVLTF. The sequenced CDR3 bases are TGTGCCAGTAGTATGCCCCTGGGACAGGGGGCCTCTGGGGCCAACGTC.

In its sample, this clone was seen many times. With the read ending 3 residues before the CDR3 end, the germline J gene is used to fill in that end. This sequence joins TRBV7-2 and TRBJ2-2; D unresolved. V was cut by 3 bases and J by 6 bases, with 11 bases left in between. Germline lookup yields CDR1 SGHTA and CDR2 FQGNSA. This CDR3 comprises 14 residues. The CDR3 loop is CASSFIPRAGELFF. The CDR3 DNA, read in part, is TGTGCCAGCAGCTTTATACCCCGGGCCGGGGAG.

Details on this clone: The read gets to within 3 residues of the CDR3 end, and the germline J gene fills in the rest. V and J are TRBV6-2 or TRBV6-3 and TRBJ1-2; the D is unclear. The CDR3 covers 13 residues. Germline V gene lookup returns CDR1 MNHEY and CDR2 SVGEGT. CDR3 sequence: CASSFSGSNDYTF. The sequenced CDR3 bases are TGTGCCAGCAGCTTTAGCGGGAGCAACGAC.

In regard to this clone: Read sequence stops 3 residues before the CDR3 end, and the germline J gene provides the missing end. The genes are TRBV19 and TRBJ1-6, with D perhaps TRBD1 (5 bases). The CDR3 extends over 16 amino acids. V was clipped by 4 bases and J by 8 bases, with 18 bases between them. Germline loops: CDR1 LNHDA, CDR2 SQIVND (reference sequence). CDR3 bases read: TGTGCCAGTAGTAAGGGACGGGGGTTCAGGGATTCACCC. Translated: CASSKGRGFRDSP. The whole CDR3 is CASSKGRGFRDSPLHF.

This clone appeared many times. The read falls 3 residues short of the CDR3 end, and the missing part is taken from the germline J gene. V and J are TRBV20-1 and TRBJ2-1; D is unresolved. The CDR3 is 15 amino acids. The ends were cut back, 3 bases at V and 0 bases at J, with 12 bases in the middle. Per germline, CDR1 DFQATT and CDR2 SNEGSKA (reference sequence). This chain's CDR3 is CSASETHSSYNEQFF. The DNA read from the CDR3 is TGCAGTGCTAGCGAGACCCACAGCTCCTACAATGAG.

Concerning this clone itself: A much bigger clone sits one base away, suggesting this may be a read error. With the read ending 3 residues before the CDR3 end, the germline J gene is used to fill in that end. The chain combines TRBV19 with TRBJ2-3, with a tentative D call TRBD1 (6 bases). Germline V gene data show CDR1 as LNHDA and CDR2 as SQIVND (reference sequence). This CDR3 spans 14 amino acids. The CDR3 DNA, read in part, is TGTGCCAGTAGACAACAGGGTGTAAATCAGCCG. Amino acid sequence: CASRQQGVNQP. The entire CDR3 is CASRQQGVNQPQYF.

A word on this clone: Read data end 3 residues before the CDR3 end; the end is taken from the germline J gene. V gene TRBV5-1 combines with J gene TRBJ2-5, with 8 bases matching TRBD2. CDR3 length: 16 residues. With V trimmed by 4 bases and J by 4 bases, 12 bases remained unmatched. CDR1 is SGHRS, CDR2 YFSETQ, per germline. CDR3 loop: CASSLGLASTRETQYF. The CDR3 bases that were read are TGCGCCAGCAGCCTCGGACTAGCTTCGACTCGAGAGACC.

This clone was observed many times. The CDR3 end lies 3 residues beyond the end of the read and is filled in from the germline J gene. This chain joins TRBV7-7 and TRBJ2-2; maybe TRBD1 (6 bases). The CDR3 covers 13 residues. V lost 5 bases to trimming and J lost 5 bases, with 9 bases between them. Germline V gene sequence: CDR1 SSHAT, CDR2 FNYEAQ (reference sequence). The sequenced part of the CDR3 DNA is TGTGCCAGCAGCCCGGACAGAACCGGGGAG. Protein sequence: CASSPDRTGE. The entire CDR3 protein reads CASSPDRTGELFF.

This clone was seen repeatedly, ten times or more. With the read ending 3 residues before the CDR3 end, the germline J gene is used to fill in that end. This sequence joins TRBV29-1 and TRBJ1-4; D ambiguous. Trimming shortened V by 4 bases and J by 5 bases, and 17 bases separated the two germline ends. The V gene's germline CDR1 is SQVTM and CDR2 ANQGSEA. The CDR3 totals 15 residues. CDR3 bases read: TGCAGCGTTGCGTCCCAGTTGAGAGGGAATGAAAAA. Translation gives CSVASQLRGNEK. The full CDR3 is CSVASQLRGNEKLFF. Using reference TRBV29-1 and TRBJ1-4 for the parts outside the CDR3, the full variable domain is SAVISQKPSRDICQRGTSLTIQCQVDSQVTMMFWYRQQPGQSLTLIATANQGSEATYESGFVIDKFPISRPNLTFSTLTVSNMSPEDSSIYLCSVASQLRGNEKLFFGSGTQLSVL.

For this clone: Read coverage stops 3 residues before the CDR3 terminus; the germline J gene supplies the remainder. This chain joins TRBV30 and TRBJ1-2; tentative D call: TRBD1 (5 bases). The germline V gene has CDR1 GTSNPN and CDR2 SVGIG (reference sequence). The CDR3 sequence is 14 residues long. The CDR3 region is CAWSGGLVYNDYTF. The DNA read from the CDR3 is TGTGCCTGGAGTGGGGGACTAGTCTACAATGAC.

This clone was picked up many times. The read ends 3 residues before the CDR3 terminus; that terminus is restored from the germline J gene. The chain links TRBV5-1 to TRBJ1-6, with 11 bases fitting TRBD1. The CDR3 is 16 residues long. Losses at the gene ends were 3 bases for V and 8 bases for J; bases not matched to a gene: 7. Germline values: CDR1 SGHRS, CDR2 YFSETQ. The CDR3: CASSWAGQGADSPLHF. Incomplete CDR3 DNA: TGCGCCAGCAGCTGGGCCGGACAGGGGGCTGATTCACCC.